This T cell receptor beta chain was sequenced for a study of shared clonotypes between healthy human individuals. General study points: Donors were few, which limited the genetic and exposure-history diversity represented.

Germline V gene sequence: CDR1 SGHRS, CDR2 YFSETQ. The CDR3 has 13 amino acids. V was shortened by 3 bases and J by 6 bases, with 10 bases between the two germline ends. Donors were Caucasian adults residing in Nashville, Tennessee, USA. This clone has just one count. Its specificity is unknown. The material for each subset, its genomic DNA, was split evenly across several immunoSEQ plates. Method: immunoSEQ multiplex PCR; TCRdb's copy keeps in-frame clones and lacks some. The sample includes roughly 2.2 million clones, about 92% of them seen just once. V usage is TRBV5-1 and J usage is TRBJ2-1, with D possibly matching TRBD2 (6 bases). Sample: naive CD4+ T cells from PBMCs. The subset was: CD45RA+ positively selected. The clonotype originates from a man aged 18 to 35 in good health. Some clones in this sample may be carry-over from other donors' samples. The CDR3 coding sequence is TGCGCCAGCAGCTCGGGACTGATCAATGAGCAGTTCTTC. Translated, it gives CASSSGLINEQFF.